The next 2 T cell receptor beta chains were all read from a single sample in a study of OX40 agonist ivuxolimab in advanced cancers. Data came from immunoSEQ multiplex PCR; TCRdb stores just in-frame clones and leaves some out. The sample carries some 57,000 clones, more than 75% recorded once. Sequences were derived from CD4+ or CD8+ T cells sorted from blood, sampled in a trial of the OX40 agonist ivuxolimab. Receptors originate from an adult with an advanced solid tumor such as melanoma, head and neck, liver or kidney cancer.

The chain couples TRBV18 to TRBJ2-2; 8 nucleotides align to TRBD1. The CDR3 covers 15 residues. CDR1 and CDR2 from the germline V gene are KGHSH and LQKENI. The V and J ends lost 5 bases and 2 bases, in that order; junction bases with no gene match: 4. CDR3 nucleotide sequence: TGTGCCAGCTCAGACAGGGGATCCAACACCGGGGAGCTGTTTTTT. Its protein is CASSDRGSNTGELFF.

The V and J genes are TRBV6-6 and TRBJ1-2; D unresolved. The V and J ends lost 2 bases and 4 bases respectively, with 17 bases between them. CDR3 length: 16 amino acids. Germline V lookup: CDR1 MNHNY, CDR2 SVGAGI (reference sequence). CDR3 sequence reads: CASSYRPGGQGYGYTF. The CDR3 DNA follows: TGTGCCAGCAGTTACCGGCCGGGCGGCCAAGGCTATGGCTACACCTTC.